These 10 T cell receptor beta chains originate from one sample sequenced in a study of CD8 T cells in ankylosing spondylitis. Each CDR3 protein is one row after TCRdb ran MiXCR on the 5' RACE reads. The sample includes around 140,000 distinct CDR3 sequences, more than 9.5% of them seen just once. The specimen sequenced was blood, either unsorted or a sorted T cell fraction (not recorded which). These receptors all stem from a female donor with ankylosing spondylitis or in good health (not recorded which).

This clonotype was recorded at least ten times. This chain joins TRBV12-3 or TRBV12-4 and TRBJ1-4; 8 nucleotides align to TRBD1. J gave up 4 bases and V 3 bases, and 1 base lay outside the gene matches. CDR3 size: 14 residues. The CDR3 sequence: CASSLTGVNEKLFF. CDR3 nucleotides: TGTGCCAGCAGTTTGACAGGGGTTAATGAAAAACTGTTTTTT.

The V gene is TRBV24-1, the J gene TRBJ1-2; D gene unclear. CDR3 size: 13 residues. The germline CDR1 and CDR2 sequences are KGHDR and SFDVKD. The germline V and J ends were trimmed by 2 bases and 6 bases, with 9 bases remaining between them. The CDR3 DNA sequence: TGTGCCACCAGTGATTACCGCGGGCATGGCTACACCTTC. Its protein is CATSDYRGHGYTF.

This clonotype was recorded many times. In nucleotides, the CDR3 is TGTGCCAGCAGTTTGGCGGCTGGAAACACCATATATTTT. This encodes CASSLAAGNTIYF. V and J are TRBV28 and TRBJ1-3; the D is unclear. The CDR3 is 13 amino acids. V was clipped by 3 bases and J by 2 bases, with 5 bases between them. CDR1 is MDHEN, CDR2 SYDVKM, per germline.

The table lists this clonotype with many counts. An end of the junction differs from the germline gene, which may be a read error. The rearrangement uses TRBV7-8 and TRBJ1-2; D is perhaps TRBD1 (6 bases). The V gene's germline CDR1 is SGHVS and CDR2 FQNEAQ. CDR3 length: 15 amino acids. The CDR3 sequence: CASSPLQGRGVIVSF. As DNA, the CDR3 is TGTGCCAGCAGCCCGCTACAGGGAAGGGGTGTTATAGTCTCCTTC.

This clonotype was seen repeatedly, ten times or more. The rearrangement uses TRBV5-1 and TRBJ2-7; no clear D gene. The CDR3 consists of 12 residues. Germline assignment: CDR1 SGHRS and CDR2 YFSETQ. With 4 bases removed from V and 3 bases from J, the gap between germline ends came to 8 bases. CDR3 bases: TGCGCCAGCAGCCCCAATAGCTACGAGCAGTACTTC. Encoded protein: CASSPNSYEQYF.

This clonotype was seen ten or more times. The chain recombines TRBV5-1 with TRBJ2-6, with a weak D call TRBD1 (6 bases). The length of the CDR3 is 15 residues. The ends were cut back, 1 base at V and 4 bases at J, with 9 bases in the middle. Looked up from germline, CDR1 is SGHRS and CDR2 is YFSETQ. CDR3: CASSLTGIGANVLTF. The DNA of the CDR3 is TGCGCCAGCAGCTTGACAGGGATCGGGGCCAACGTCCTGACTTTC.

Many counts were recorded for this clonotype. J is TRBJ1-1 and V is TRBV7-9, with D unresolved. Deletions cut 11 bases from V and 5 bases from J, with 18 bases between. The CDR3 extends over 13 amino acids. Per germline, CDR1 SEHNR and CDR2 FQNEAQ (reference sequence). DNA of the CDR3: TGTGCCGCTGGCGTAGGGAGTAGAACTGAAGCTTTCTTT. This encodes CAAGVGSRTEAFF.

Many counts were recorded for this clonotype. The chain combines TRBV5-5 with TRBJ1-5; TRBD1 agrees at 12 bases. From germline, CDR1 is SGHKS and CDR2 YYEKEE (reference sequence). The CDR3 has 15 amino acids. J was trimmed by 8 bases and V by 3 bases; bases with no gene match: 6. The CDR3 is CASSWGQGAHEPQHF. DNA for the CDR3: TGTGCCAGCAGCTGGGGACAGGGGGCCCATGAGCCCCAGCATTTT.

This clonotype has a count of ten or more. The chain links TRBV29-1 to TRBJ1-1; 9 nucleotides line up with TRBD1. The germline V gene has CDR1 SQVTM and CDR2 ANQGSEA. The CDR3 covers 14 residues. V was clipped by 7 bases and J by 3 bases; unmatched bases: 9. The CDR3 protein is CSAGGTGTHTEAFF. CDR3 nucleotides: TGCAGCGCCGGCGGGACAGGGACCCACACTGAAGCTTTCTTT.

This clonotype has ten or more counts. The chain links TRBV20-1 to TRBJ2-2, with 9 bases aligning to TRBD2. The trim removed 3 bases at V and 6 bases at J, leaving 11 bases unmatched. The V gene's germline CDR1 is DFQATT and CDR2 SNEGSKA (reference sequence). The CDR3 loop spans 16 amino acids. This chain's CDR3 is CSARPPMAGGPGELFF. The CDR3 nucleotides are TGCAGTGCTAGGCCCCCTATGGCGGGGGGGCCCGGGGAGCTGTTTTTT.